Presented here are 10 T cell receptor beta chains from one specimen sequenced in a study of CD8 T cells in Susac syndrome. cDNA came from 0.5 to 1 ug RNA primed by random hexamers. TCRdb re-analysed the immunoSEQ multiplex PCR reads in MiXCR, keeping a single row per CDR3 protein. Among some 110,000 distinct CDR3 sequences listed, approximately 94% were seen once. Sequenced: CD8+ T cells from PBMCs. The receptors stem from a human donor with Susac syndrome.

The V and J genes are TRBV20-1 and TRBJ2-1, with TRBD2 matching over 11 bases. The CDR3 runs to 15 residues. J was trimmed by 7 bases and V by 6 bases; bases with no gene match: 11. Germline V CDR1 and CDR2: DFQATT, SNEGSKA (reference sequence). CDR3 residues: CSATSSGGSWNEQFF. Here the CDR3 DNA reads TGCAGTGCCACATCTAGCGGGGGGTCGTGGAATGAGCAGTTCTTC.

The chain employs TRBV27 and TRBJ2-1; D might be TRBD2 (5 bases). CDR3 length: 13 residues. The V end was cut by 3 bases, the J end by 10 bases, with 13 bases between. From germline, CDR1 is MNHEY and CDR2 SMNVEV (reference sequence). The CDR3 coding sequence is TGTGCCAGCAGTTTTCTCGGGGAGAGAGAGCAGTTCTTC. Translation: CASSFLGEREQFF.

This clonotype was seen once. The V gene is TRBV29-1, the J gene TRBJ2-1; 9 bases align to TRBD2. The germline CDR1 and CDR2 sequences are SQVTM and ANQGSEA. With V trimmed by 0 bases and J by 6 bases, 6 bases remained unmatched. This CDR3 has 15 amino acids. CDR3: CSVEDGVAGVNEQFF. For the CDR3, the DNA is TGCAGCGTTGAAGATGGGGTAGCGGGGGTCAATGAGCAGTTCTTC.

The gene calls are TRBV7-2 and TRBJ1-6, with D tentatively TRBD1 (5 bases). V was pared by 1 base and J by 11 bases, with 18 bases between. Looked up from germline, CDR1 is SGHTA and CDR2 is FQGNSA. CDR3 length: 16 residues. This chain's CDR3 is CASSLVVATQGAPLHF. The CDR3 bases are TGTGCCAGCAGCTTAGTGGTAGCAACTCAGGGAGCACCCCTCCACTTT.

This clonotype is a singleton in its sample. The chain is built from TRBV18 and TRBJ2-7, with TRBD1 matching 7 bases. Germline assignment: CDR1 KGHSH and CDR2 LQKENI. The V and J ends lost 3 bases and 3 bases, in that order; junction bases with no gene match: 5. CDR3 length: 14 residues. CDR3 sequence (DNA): TGTGCCAGCTCACCGTCCCGGGACAGCTACGAGCAGTACTTC. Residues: CASSPSRDSYEQYF.

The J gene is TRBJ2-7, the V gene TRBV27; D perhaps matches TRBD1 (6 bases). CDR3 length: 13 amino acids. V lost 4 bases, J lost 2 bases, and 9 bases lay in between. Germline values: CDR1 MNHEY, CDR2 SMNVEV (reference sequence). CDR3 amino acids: CASSSGQTYEQYF. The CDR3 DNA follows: TGTGCCAGCAGTTCCGGACAGACCTACGAGCAGTACTTC.

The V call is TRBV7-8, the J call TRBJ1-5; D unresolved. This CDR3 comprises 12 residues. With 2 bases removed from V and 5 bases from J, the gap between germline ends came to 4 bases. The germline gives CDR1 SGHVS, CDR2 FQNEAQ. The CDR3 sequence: CASSLPDQPQHF. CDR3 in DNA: TGTGCCAGCAGCTTACCGGATCAGCCCCAGCATTTT.

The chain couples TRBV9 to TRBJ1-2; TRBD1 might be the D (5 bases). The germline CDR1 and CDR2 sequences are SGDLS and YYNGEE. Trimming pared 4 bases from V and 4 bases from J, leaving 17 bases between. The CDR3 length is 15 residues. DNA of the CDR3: TGTGCCAGCAGCTCAACTAGGGGATCCAGCTATGGCTACACCTTC. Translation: CASSSTRGSSYGYTF.

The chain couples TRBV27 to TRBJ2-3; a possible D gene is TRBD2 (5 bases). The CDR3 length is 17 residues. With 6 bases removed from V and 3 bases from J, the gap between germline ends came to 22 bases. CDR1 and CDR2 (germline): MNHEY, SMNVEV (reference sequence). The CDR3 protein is CASSHPGLAIGTDTQYF. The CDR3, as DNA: TGTGCCAGCAGCCACCCCGGGCTAGCAATAGGTACAGATACGCAGTATTTT.

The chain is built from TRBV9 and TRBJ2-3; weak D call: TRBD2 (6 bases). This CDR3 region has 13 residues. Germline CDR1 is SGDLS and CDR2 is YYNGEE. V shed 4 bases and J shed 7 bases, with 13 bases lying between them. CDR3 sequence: CASSPSGGNTQYF. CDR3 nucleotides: TGTGCCAGCAGCCCCTCCGGGGGAAATACGCAGTATTTT. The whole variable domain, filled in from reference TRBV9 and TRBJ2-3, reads DSGVTQTPKHLITATGQRVTLRCSPRSGDLSVYWYQQSLDQGLQFLIQYYNGEERAKGNILERFSAQQFPDLHSELNLSSLELGDSALYFCASSPSGGNTQYFGPGTRLTVL.